This is a list of T cell receptor beta chains from one sample in a study of CD8+ T cells in alopecia areata. The method was immunoSEQ multiplex PCR; TCRdb's version includes in-frame clones alone and lacks a portion of them. The data hold around 160,000 clones, with less than 70% observed a single time. The specimen comprised CD4+ T cells sorted from blood, sampled at week 24, from a patient treated with tofacitinib. Receptor source: a human donor with alopecia areata. CDR3s include the opening cysteine and the closing phenylalanine or tryptophan. The D gene is left open where the match is weak. Size is omitted from some rows. Given values are once, few, many or a class for expanded clones.

clone size	D gene	J gene	V gene	CDR3 protein	CDR3 DNA
few	-	TRBJ2-3	TRBV5-1	CASSPRGPRVMGDTQYF	TGCGCCAGCAGCCCCAGAGGCCCCAGAGTTATGGGAGATACGCAGTATTTT
-	TRBD1	TRBJ2-6	TRBV5-1	CASSGTGGISGANVLTF	TGCGCCAGCAGCGGGACAGGGGGTATCTCTGGGGCCAACGTCCTGACTTTC
few	-	TRBJ1-1	TRBV4-2	CASSQLQENTEAFF	TGTGCCAGCAGCCAACTACAGGAGAACACTGAAGCTTTCTTT
-	TRBD1	TRBJ2-6	TRBV5-6	CASSPRGSLGANVLTF	TGTGCCAGCAGCCCCAGGGGGAGTCTTGGGGCCAACGTCCTGACTTTC
few	-	TRBJ2-5	TRBV7-9	CASSPQETQYF	TGTGCCAGCAGCCCCCAAGAGACCCAGTACTTC
few	-	TRBJ1-3	TRBV11-2	CASRITGSGNTIYF	TGTGCCAGCAGAATAACAGGATCTGGAAACACCATATATTTT
-	-	TRBJ2-6	TRBV9	CASSVVGSGANVLTF	TGTGCCAGCAGCGTAGTAGGGTCTGGGGCCAACGTCCTGACTTTC
few	-	TRBJ2-2	TRBV30	CAWSVPGITGELFF	TGTGCCTGGAGTGTACCGGGAATCACCGGGGAGCTGTTTTTT
-	TRBD1	TRBJ2-3	TRBV7-2	CASSSSGTVTDTQYF	TGTGCCAGCAGCTCTTCCGGGACAGTCACAGATACGCAGTATTTT
few	-	TRBJ2-5	TRBV20-1	CSVDLKETQYF	TGCAGTGTCGACCTCAAAGAGACCCAGTACTTC
-	-	TRBJ1-4	TRBV15	CATSREHQPWAGEKLFF	TGTGCCACCAGCAGAGAGCACCAGCCCTGGGCGGGCGAAAAACTGTTTTTT
few	TRBD1	TRBJ1-5	TRBV4-1	CASSQETGGLGPQHF	TGCGCCAGCAGCCAGGAGACAGGGGGCTTGGGGCCCCAGCATTTT
few	-	TRBJ2-1	TRBV13	CASSPVREGYNEQFF	TGTGCCAGCAGCCCAGTGAGGGAAGGCTACAATGAGCAGTTCTTC
-	-	TRBJ2-4	TRBV2	CASSEQLGGGRNIQYF	TGTGCCAGCAGTGAACAGTTAGGAGGGGGGAGAAACATTCAGTACTTC
-	-	TRBJ1-1	TRBV2	CASSDGGFATEAFF	TGTGCCAGCAGTGATGGAGGGTTTGCCACTGAAGCTTTCTTT
few	TRBD2	TRBJ2-2	TRBV10-3	CAISRLAGAQNTGELFF	TGTGCCATCAGCAGACTAGCGGGGGCCCAAAACACCGGGGAGCTGTTTTTT
once	TRBD2	TRBJ2-7	TRBV2	CASGRDYYEQYF	TGTGCCAGCGGCAGGGACTACTACGAGCAGTACTTC
-	-	TRBJ2-7	TRBV29-1	CSATWTAYEQYF	TGCAGCGCCACCTGGACAGCCTACGAGCAGTACTTC
-	-	TRBJ1-1	TRBV19	CASSPGTENTEAFF	TGTGCCAGTAGTCCCGGGACGGAGAACACTGAAGCTTTCTTT
-	-	TRBJ1-1	TRBV20-1	CSARMGWAFF	TGCAGTGCGAGAATGGGATGGGCTTTCTTT
-	TRBD2	TRBJ2-3	TRBV29-1	CSVESGGASHTQYF	TGCAGCGTTGAAAGCGGGGGGGCTTCACATACGCAGTATTTT
-	-	TRBJ1-2	TRBV9	CASSVEQGNYGYTF	TGTGCCAGCAGCGTAGAACAGGGTAACTATGGCTACACCTTC
-	-	TRBJ2-5	TRBV11-2	CASSPIWSLETQYF	TGTGCCAGCAGCCCCATTTGGTCTTTGGAGACCCAGTACTTC
few	TRBD1	TRBJ2-2	TRBV28	CASERLGTVAGELFF	TGTGCCAGTGAGAGACTCGGGACAGTCGCCGGGGAGCTGTTTTTT
-	-	TRBJ2-5	TRBV5-1	CASSLQGWEETQYF	TGCGCCAGCAGCTTACAGGGTTGGGAAGAGACCCAGTACTTC
few	TRBD2	TRBJ2-5	TRBV4-2	CASSLGTSGGAEETQYF	TGTGCCAGCAGCCTAGGGACTAGCGGGGGGGCCGAGGAGACCCAGTACTTC
-	TRBD1	TRBJ1-4	TRBV7-9	CASSYRQGTNEKLFF	TGTGCCAGCAGCTATCGACAGGGAACGAATGAAAAACTGTTTTTT
many	-	TRBJ1-4	TRBV19	CASKRSGVEKLFF	TGTGCCAGTAAAAGAAGCGGAGTCGAAAAACTGTTTTTT
-	-	TRBJ2-1	TRBV29-1	CSMRGYNEQFF	TGCAGCATGAGAGGCTACAATGAGCAGTTCTTC
-	TRBD1	TRBJ1-4	TRBV29-1	CSVEAGTGHEKLFF	TGCAGCGTTGAAGCCGGGACAGGGCATGAAAAACTGTTTTTT
-	-	TRBJ1-2	TRBV7-9	CASSLPTAGYGYTF	TGTGCCAGCAGCTTACCAACGGCAGGGTATGGCTACACCTTC
-	-	TRBJ1-1	TRBV27	CASSLSSGSRSGAFF	TGTGCCAGCAGTTTAAGTTCAGGGAGTAGGTCGGGAGCTTTCTTT
many	-	TRBJ2-1	TRBV19	CASSFDREQFF	TGTGCCAGTAGTTTCGACAGGGAGCAGTTCTTC
few	-	TRBJ2-1	TRBV29-1	CSVGGTYNEQFF	TGCAGCGTTGGAGGGACCTACAATGAGCAGTTCTTC
-	-	TRBJ2-7	TRBV30	CAWSEDAYEQYF	TGTGCCTGGAGCGAGGACGCCTACGAGCAGTACTTC
few	TRBD1	TRBJ1-1	TRBV5-8	CASRYRDRTNTEAFF	TGTGCCAGCAGATACCGGGACAGGACCAACACTGAAGCTTTCTTT
few	-	TRBJ2-7	TRBV5-1	CASSLDSSPYEQYF	TGCGCCAGCAGCTTGGACAGTTCGCCTTACGAGCAGTACTTC
few	-	TRBJ1-3	TRBV7-2	CASSLSRNTIYF	TGTGCCAGCAGCTTAAGCCGAAACACCATATATTTT
few	TRBD2	TRBJ2-3	TRBV9	CASSGTRAQYF	TGTGCCAGCAGCGGGACTAGAGCGCAGTATTTT
-	TRBD2	TRBJ2-4	TRBV5-6	CASRSRGAKNIQYF	TGTGCCAGCAGATCGCGGGGGGCCAAAAACATTCAGTACTTC
-	TRBD2	TRBJ2-5	TRBV6-1	CASSRLAGLETQYF	TGTGCCAGCAGCCGACTAGCGGGGCTTGAGACCCAGTACTTC
-	TRBD1	TRBJ1-2	TRBV29-1	CSVVGVSGGDYGYTF	TGCAGCGTTGTGGGGGTGTCAGGGGGAGACTATGGCTACACCTTC
-	-	TRBJ2-5	TRBV30	CAWSVFRPLKETQYF	TGTGCCTGGAGTGTTTTCCGACCTCTTAAAGAGACCCAGTACTTC
-	-	TRBJ1-1	TRBV7-2	CASSFNRQLNTEAFF	TGTGCCAGCAGCTTCAACAGACAGTTGAACACTGAAGCTTTCTTT
-	-	TRBJ2-3	TRBV18	CASSPSFTDTQYF	TGTGCCAGCTCACCATCTTTCACAGATACGCAGTATTTT
-	-	TRBJ2-1	TRBV7-9	CASRESSYNEQFF	TGTGCCAGCAGGGAGAGCTCCTACAATGAGCAGTTCTTC
few	-	TRBJ1-5	TRBV5-1	CASSFDGQGNQPQHF	TGCGCCAGCAGCTTTGACGGGCAGGGCAATCAGCCCCAGCATTTT
-	TRBD1	TRBJ1-5	TRBV19	CASMRSRTGSDQPQHF	TGTGCCAGTATGAGGTCAAGGACAGGGTCTGATCAGCCCCAGCATTTT
-	TRBD1	TRBJ1-2	TRBV2	CASNERQGGYGYTF	TGTGCCAGCAACGAAAGACAGGGAGGCTATGGCTACACCTTC
-	TRBD2	TRBJ2-5	TRBV4-2	CASSQDLAGGPETQYF	TGTGCCAGCAGCCAAGATCTAGCGGGGGGACCAGAGACCCAGTACTTC
-	TRBD2	TRBJ2-5	TRBV30	CAWTGIAGMETQYF	TGTGCCTGGACAGGGATAGCGGGGATGGAGACCCAGTACTTC
-	TRBD2	TRBJ2-5	TRBV15	CATSREVRRGETQYF	TGTGCCACCAGCAGAGAAGTTAGGCGGGGGGAGACCCAGTACTTC
-	-	TRBJ2-2	TRBV29-1	CSVGGAGELFF	TGCAGCGTTGGAGGGGCCGGGGAGCTGTTTTTT
-	TRBD1	TRBJ1-6	TRBV6-1	CATIETGVISPLHF	TGTGCCACCATCGAGACAGGGGTAATTTCACCCCTCCACTTT
-	-	TRBJ1-1	TRBV11-2	CASSSYLGAGTEAFF	TGTGCCAGCAGCTCCTATTTGGGGGCCGGCACTGAAGCTTTCTTT
few	TRBD2	TRBJ2-7	TRBV5-1	CASSLSGGANEQYF	TGCGCCAGCAGCTTAAGCGGGGGGGCCAACGAGCAGTACTTC
-	TRBD1	TRBJ2-7	TRBV4-1	CASSSLTPGQGFYEQYF	TGCGCCAGCAGCTCGTTAACTCCGGGACAGGGGTTCTACGAGCAGTACTTC
-	TRBD1	TRBJ1-6	TRBV6-1	CASSALATGQGKSLHF	TGTGCCAGCAGTGCACTTGCAACGGGACAGGGAAAATCCCTCCACTTT
-	TRBD1	TRBJ2-7	TRBV30	CAWSTGQGRLYEQYF	TGTGCCTGGAGTACCGGACAGGGGAGACTCTACGAGCAGTACTTC
-	-	TRBJ2-5	TRBV14	CASSQLLGGTQETQYF	TGTGCCAGCAGCCAGCTGTTGGGGGGGACACAAGAGACCCAGTACTTC